A single sample is the source of the 7 T cell receptor beta chains below, sequenced in a study of tumor and adjacent non-tumor tissue in lung cancer. RNA was extracted from bulk tissue without any cell sorting. Three rounds of nested PCR, following a modified ARM-PCR protocol, produced the TCRbeta library. TCRdb itself ran the multiplex PCR reads through MiXCR, one entry per CDR3 protein. The sample lists 120,000 or so distinct CDR3 sequences; approximately 66% were seen once. Sequencing was performed on lung tumor tissue. The receptors were sampled from a man aged 25 to 45 with non-small cell lung cancer.

For this clonotype: A read error may be the cause here, since a much bigger clone is one base away. The CDR3 bases are TGCAGTGCTAGAGATAGGAGCAGGGAAAATAATGGCTACACCTTC. Protein sequence: CSARDRSRENNGYTF. The rearrangement links TRBV20-1 to TRBJ1-2; a possible D gene is TRBD1 (5 bases). CDR3 size: 15 residues. Trimming pared 0 bases from V and 6 bases from J, leaving 17 bases between. Per germline, CDR1 DFQATT and CDR2 SNEGSKA (reference sequence).

As to this clonotype: The missing conserved phenylalanine or tryptophan at the end of this CDR3 makes a read error likely. The chain uses TRBV12-3 or TRBV12-4 and TRBJ1-2; 7 bases map to TRBD1. Trimming at V came to 7 bases and at J to 10 bases, leaving 6 bases not matched to a gene. The CDR3 spans 11 residues. CDR3 in DNA: TGTGCCAGCACACAGGGGACTGACTACACCATC. It translates to CASTQGTDYTI.

This chain connects TRBV4-2 to TRBJ2-3; TRBD1 might be the D (6 bases). The end of the DNA is better explained by TRBJ1-5, so the J call may be wrong. Per the germline V gene, CDR1 is LGHNA and CDR2 is YNFKEQ. The CDR3 sequence is 15 residues long. The CDR3 loop reads CASSQDRGGADTQHF. CDR3 nucleotides: TGTGCCAGCAGCCAGGATCGCGGGGGGGCAGATACGCAGCATTTT.

About this clonotype itself: The junction departs from the called germline gene at one end, perhaps through a read error. This chain joins TRBV5-1 and TRBJ1-5, with a weak D call TRBD1 (5 bases). The CDR3 consists of 14 residues. Germline CDR1 and CDR2: SGHRS and YFSETQ. CDR3 DNA: TGCGCCAGCAGCCAGGGATCATGCAATCAACCCCAGCATTTT. Translating gives CASSQGSCNQPQHF.

With regard to this clonotype: The junction and the germline gene differ at one end; a read error may be behind it. The V call is TRBV4-1, the J call TRBJ2-5, with D possibly TRBD2 on 5 matching bases. The CDR3 has 15 residues. Germline V gives CDR1 MGHRA, CDR2 YSYEKL. The CDR3 DNA sequence: TGCACCAGCAGCCAATATCGGGATGAGGAAGAGACCCAGTACTTC. It yields the protein CTSSQYRDEEETQYF.

A note on this clonotype: A much more abundant neighbour one base away suggests this may be a read error. The rearrangement links TRBV11-2 to TRBJ2-3; D gene uncertain. V lost 4 bases and J 2 bases, leaving 10 bases between the germline ends. The V gene's germline CDR1 is SGHAT and CDR2 FQNNGV. The CDR3 loop spans 14 amino acids. This CDR3 is CASSWGGNTDTQYF. The CDR3 DNA reads TGTGCCAGCAGCTGGGGTGGGAACACAGATACGCAGTATTTT. The variable domain in full, with the rest retrieved from reference TRBV11-2 and TRBJ2-3, is EAGVAQSPRYKIIEKRQSVAFWCNPISGHATLYWYQQILGQGPKLLIQFQNNGVVDDSQLPKDRFSAERLKGVDSTLKIQPAKLEDSAVYLCASSWGGNTDTQYFGPGTRLTVL.

For this clonotype: It may be a read error: a sequence one base away is much more abundant. The chain recombines TRBV12-3 or TRBV12-4 with TRBJ2-5, with D unclear. The CDR3 runs to 14 residues. Trimming stripped 6 bases from V and 5 bases from J, with 16 bases between. As DNA, the CDR3 is TGTGCCAGCAGAATAGGGTCGGCGCGGGAGACCCAGTACTTC. Its translation: CASRIGSARETQYF.